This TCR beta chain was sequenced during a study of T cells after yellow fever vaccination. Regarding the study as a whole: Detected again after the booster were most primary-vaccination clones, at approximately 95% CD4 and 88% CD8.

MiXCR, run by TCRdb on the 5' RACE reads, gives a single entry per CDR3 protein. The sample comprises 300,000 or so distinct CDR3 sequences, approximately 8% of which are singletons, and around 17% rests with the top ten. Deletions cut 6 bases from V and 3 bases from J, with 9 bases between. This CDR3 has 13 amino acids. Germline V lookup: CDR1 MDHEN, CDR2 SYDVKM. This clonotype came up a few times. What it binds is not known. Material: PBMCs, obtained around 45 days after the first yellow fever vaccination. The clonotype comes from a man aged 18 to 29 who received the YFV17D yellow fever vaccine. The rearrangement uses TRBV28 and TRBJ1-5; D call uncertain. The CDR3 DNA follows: TGTGCCAGCAGACCGGGTACCAATCAGCCCCAGCATTTT. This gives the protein CASRPGTNQPQHF.